The rows below give T cell receptor beta chains drawn from one sample of a study of cytomegalovirus exposure and HLA in healthy donors. The assay was immunoSEQ multiplex PCR, and TCRdb's table has in-frame clones only and misses some. Here the sample spans 120,000 or so clones, roughly 72% being singletons. The sequenced sample was PBMCs. The receptor source for this set is a woman between 50 and 59 years old in good health and CMV-seropositive. Both conserved end residues are part of each CDR3. D genes are given only for firm matches. Not all rows give a size; the values are once, few, many and, for expanded clones, a class.

abundance,v_gene,d_gene,j_gene,CDR3nt,CDR3aa
-,TRBV9,TRBD1,TRBJ2-1,TGTGCCAGCAGCGTAGGACAGGGGGCTTACAATGAGCAGTTCTTC,CASSVGQGAYNEQFF
-,TRBV5-8,TRBD2,TRBJ2-7,TGTGCCAGCAGCTTGGGACGACTAGCGCGCGAGCAGTACTTC,CASSLGRLAREQYF
few,TRBV7-9,-,TRBJ1-2,TGTGCCAGCAGCTTCCCCACTCGGAACTATGGCTACACCTTC,CASSFPTRNYGYTF
once,TRBV6-5,TRBD2,TRBJ2-1,TGTGCCAGCAGAGAAACTAGCGGGAATGAGCAGTTCTTC,CASRETSGNEQFF
-,TRBV4-3,-,TRBJ1-2,TGCGCCAGCAGCCAAGATGTTTCCCTCACAGGCTTAAATCCCTATGGCTACACCTTC,CASSQDVSLTGLNPYGYTF
-,TRBV30,-,TRBJ2-1,TGTGCCTGGAGTGCCCATTCAGGGGCCAATGAGCAGTTCTTC,CAWSAHSGANEQFF
-,TRBV7-9,-,TRBJ1-2,TGTGCCAGCAGCTTATTCGCGGGTCTCTCCCAAAACTATGGCTACACCTTC,CASSLFAGLSQNYGYTF
-,TRBV4-3,-,TRBJ2-7,TGCGCCAGCAGCCCCCGTAGGGGGACCCACTCCTACGAGCAGTACTTC,CASSPRRGTHSYEQYF
once,TRBV11-2,-,TRBJ1-1,TGTGCCAGCAGCTTAATATTCAGTGGACAACTAAACACTGAAGCTTTCTTT,CASSLIFSGQLNTEAFF
-,TRBV15,-,TRBJ1-2,TGTGCCACCAGCAGAGACCGGGACCCGGGGGATGCTGGCTACACCTTC,CATSRDRDPGDAGYTF
-,TRBV18,-,TRBJ1-2,TGTGCCAGCTCACCCTTTAAGGACACCTATGGCTACACCTTC,CASSPFKDTYGYTF
-,TRBV28,TRBD2,TRBJ2-1,TGTGCCAGCAGTTTATACGGGACTAGCGGGGCTGCAGCAATCTTC,CASSLYGTSGAAAIF
-,TRBV18,TRBD2,TRBJ2-1,TGTGCCAGCTCACCCAGCGGGGGGGCCTACAATGAGCAGTTCTTC,CASSPSGGAYNEQFF